The clone carrying this T cell receptor (beta chain) came up many times. MiXCR was run by TCRdb on the RACE reads, yielding one entry per CDR3 protein. The sample records 380,000 or so distinct CDR3 sequences, 4.8% being singletons. These data are taken from a study of human T cells and chemical hapten exposure. As for time point: patch test 1, 2 weeks after DPC sensitization. The sample's treatment: therapeutic diphenylcyclopropenone sensitization with weekly scalp DPC. This CDR3 spans 13 amino acids. J gave up 7 bases and V 3 bases, and 1 base lay outside the gene matches. The chain uses TRBV12-3 or TRBV12-4 and TRBJ1-5; the match to TRBD1 covers 9 bases. The TCR comes from a woman aged 45-59 years with alopecia areata. Some clones in this sample may be carry-over from other donors' samples. This sample comprised whole blood, obtained in connection with sensitization to the hapten diphenylcyclopropenone (DPC). The CDR3 DNA sequence: TGTGCCAGCAGTTTCGGACAGGGGCAGCCCCAGCATTTT. It specifies CASSFGQGQPQHF.